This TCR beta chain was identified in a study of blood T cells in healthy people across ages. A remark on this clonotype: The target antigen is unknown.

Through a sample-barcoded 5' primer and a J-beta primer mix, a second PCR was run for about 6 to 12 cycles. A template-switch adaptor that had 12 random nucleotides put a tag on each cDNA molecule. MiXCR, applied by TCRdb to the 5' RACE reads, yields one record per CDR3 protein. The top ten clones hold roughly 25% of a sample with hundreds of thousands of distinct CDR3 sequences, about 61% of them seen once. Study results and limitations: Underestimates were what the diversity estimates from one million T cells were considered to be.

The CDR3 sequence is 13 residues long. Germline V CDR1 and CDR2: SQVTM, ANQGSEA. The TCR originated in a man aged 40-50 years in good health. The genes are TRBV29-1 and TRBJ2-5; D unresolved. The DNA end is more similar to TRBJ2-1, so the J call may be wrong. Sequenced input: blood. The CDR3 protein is CSVRLRLQETQFF. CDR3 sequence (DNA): TGCAGCGTTAGACTTCGGTTGCAAGAGACCCAGTTCTTC.